Each of the 4 T cell receptor beta chains below was sequenced from the same sample in a study of regulatory T cells in long-lasting Graves disease. Both iRepertoire HTBI primers and Arm-PCR of CDR3 regions were used to build the TCR beta libraries. TCRdb re-analysed the multiplex PCR reads in MiXCR, keeping a single row per CDR3 protein. The sample lists hundreds of thousands of distinct CDR3 sequences; roughly 16% were seen once. The time point here: newly diagnosed GD, antithyroid drugs for less than 3 months. RNA from PBMCs was the source of the TCR library. These sequences were also reported in another study, on T cells in Graves' hyperthyroidism and ophthalmopathy.

Sequences were derived from peripheral blood mononuclear cells (PBMCs), sampled at new diagnosis, from a patient treated with antithyroid drugs. The source of these receptors is a woman aged 25 to 39 with Graves disease.

In DNA form, the CDR3 reads TGTGCCAGCAGCCCCCAGCTCAGCGGGAGGGGGACCCAGTACTTC. As protein: CASSPQLSGRGTQYF. The chain combines TRBV3-1 with TRBJ2-5; TRBD2 matches 10 bases. From germline, CDR1 is LGHDT and CDR2 YNNKEL (reference sequence). The CDR3 totals 15 residues. The V gene end was trimmed by 4 bases and the J gene end by 7 bases; junction bases not matched to a gene: 9.

This clonotype was seen repeatedly, ten times or more. The rearrangement joins TRBV6-5 to TRBJ1-5; a possible D gene is TRBD1 (5 bases). CDR1 is MNHEY, CDR2 SVGAGI, per germline. Trimming removed 2 bases from V and 2 bases from J, with 10 bases in between. This CDR3 is built from 15 residues. CDR3 sequence (DNA): TGTGCCAGCAGTTACGGCGGGGCTGGCAATCAGCCCCAGCATTTT. This encodes CASSYGGAGNQPQHF.

Many counts were recorded for this clonotype. This chain connects TRBV28 to TRBJ1-1; D is possibly TRBD1 (5 bases). CDR1 is MDHEN, CDR2 SYDVKM, per germline. The V end lost 1 base, the J end lost 3 bases, and 15 bases lay between the germline ends. The CDR3 consists of 16 residues. CDR3 sequence (DNA): TGTGCCAGCAGTTTATTAGAGGGGCAGTTAGACACTGAAGCTTTCTTT. Amino acids: CASSLLEGQLDTEAFF.

The table lists this clonotype with a few counts. The V gene is TRBV18, the J gene TRBJ1-3; D is perhaps TRBD1 (5 bases). Germline V gene sequence: CDR1 KGHSH, CDR2 LQKENI. The CDR3 is made up of 17 amino acids. V was shortened by 3 bases and J by 0 bases, with 15 bases between the two germline ends. Here the CDR3 DNA reads TGTGCCAGCTCACCGCGTAGGATGGGGGACTCTGGAAACACCATATATTTT. It is translated as CASSPRRMGDSGNTIYF.